A selection of T cell receptor beta chains follows, all from one sample in a study of blood T cell repertoires in COVID-19. The protocol was immunoSEQ multiplex PCR, while the TCRdb copy is restricted to in-frame clones and leaves out a portion. The sample shows 90,000 or so clones, about 91% of them seen only once. The sequencing input was peripheral blood. The receptors stem from a woman older than 75 with active COVID-19. Both conserved end residues are part of each CDR3. Expanded clones get a size class; other rows say once, few or many, or leave the size out.

clone size: few
J gene: TRBJ2-7
V gene: TRBV28
CDR3 protein: CASSPDSREQYF

clone size: NA
J gene: TRBJ2-3
V gene: TRBV11-3
CDR3 protein: CASSHGTGGNTDTQYF

clone size: NA
J gene: TRBJ2-1
V gene: TRBV7-3
CDR3 protein: CASSLTVVSGGEQFF

clone size: NA
J gene: TRBJ2-6
V gene: TRBV18
CDR3 protein: CASSPALGGISSGANVLTF

clone size: once
J gene: TRBJ1-5
V gene: TRBV5-3
CDR3 protein: CARIQGGFNQPQHF

clone size: NA
J gene: TRBJ2-7
V gene: TRBV7-8
CDR3 protein: CASSLAPGTVYEQYF

clone size: once
J gene: TRBJ1-5
V gene: TRBV27
CDR3 protein: CASSLRPNRGREGNQPQHF

clone size: NA
J gene: TRBJ1-1
V gene: TRBV11-2
CDR3 protein: CASRYRGNTEAFF

clone size: NA
J gene: TRBJ2-5
V gene: TRBV18
CDR3 protein: CASSGGISYETQYF

clone size: NA
J gene: TRBJ2-5
V gene: TRBV27
CDR3 protein: CASSLRQGRGTQYF

clone size: NA
J gene: TRBJ2-7
V gene: TRBV6-5
CDR3 protein: CASSSPRTGGAGEQYF

clone size: NA
J gene: TRBJ2-7
V gene: TRBV28
CDR3 protein: CASSLGGLSSYEQYF

clone size: NA
J gene: TRBJ2-3
V gene: TRBV9
CDR3 protein: CASSPGGTRGDTQYF

clone size: NA
J gene: TRBJ2-1
V gene: TRBV7-2
CDR3 protein: CASSSSSGQGGNEQFF

clone size: NA
J gene: TRBJ2-5
V gene: TRBV5-1
CDR3 protein: CASSRTSGKETQYF

clone size: once
J gene: TRBJ2-7
V gene: TRBV11-2
CDR3 protein: CASSAGQIYEQYF

clone size: NA
J gene: TRBJ2-5
V gene: TRBV24-1
CDR3 protein: CATSDLQAGGLETQYF

clone size: NA
J gene: TRBJ1-1
V gene: TRBV2
CDR3 protein: CASSEATGSVGAFF

clone size: NA
J gene: TRBJ2-5
V gene: TRBV4-3
CDR3 protein: CASSQVWGRATGETQYF

clone size: few
J gene: TRBJ2-3
V gene: TRBV4-1
CDR3 protein: CASSQAIAGTGGDTQYF

clone size: NA
J gene: TRBJ2-1
V gene: TRBV6-2/TRBV6-3
CDR3 protein: CASSQTSGTQFF

clone size: NA
J gene: TRBJ1-2
V gene: TRBV18
CDR3 protein: CASSPARTTGGYTF

clone size: NA
J gene: TRBJ2-1
V gene: TRBV29-1
CDR3 protein: CSVLNVVPPTTNEQFF

clone size: once
J gene: TRBJ2-6
V gene: TRBV14
CDR3 protein: CASSQRTGGSGANVLTF

clone size: NA
J gene: TRBJ1-1
V gene: TRBV28
CDR3 protein: CASIPGGRGPTPNTEAFF

clone size: few
J gene: TRBJ2-2
V gene: TRBV4-1
CDR3 protein: CASSQVLGLTNGELFF

clone size: NA
J gene: TRBJ2-1
V gene: TRBV6-6
CDR3 protein: CASSYRDSYNEQFF

clone size: NA
J gene: TRBJ2-6
V gene: TRBV28
CDR3 protein: CASSFDTLSGANVLTF

clone size: NA
J gene: TRBJ2-7
V gene: TRBV7-2
CDR3 protein: CASSTGQNYEQYF

clone size: NA
J gene: TRBJ1-1
V gene: TRBV18
CDR3 protein: CASSPLTGTVNTEAFF

clone size: NA
J gene: TRBJ2-2
V gene: TRBV12-3/TRBV12-4
CDR3 protein: CASRLQGTGELFF

clone size: NA
J gene: TRBJ2-3
V gene: TRBV29-1
CDR3 protein: CSVVGLQGSTDTQYF

clone size: few
J gene: TRBJ1-5
V gene: TRBV6-5
CDR3 protein: CASKQGLTQPQHF

clone size: NA
J gene: TRBJ2-1
V gene: TRBV5-1
CDR3 protein: CASSLPTSGSSYNEQFF

clone size: NA
J gene: TRBJ2-5
V gene: TRBV7-3
CDR3 protein: CASSLTREETQYF

clone size: NA
J gene: TRBJ2-1
V gene: TRBV5-3
CDR3 protein: CARSRRDRAYNEQFF

clone size: NA
J gene: TRBJ1-1
V gene: TRBV11-1
CDR3 protein: CASTGDSYNTEAFF

clone size: NA
J gene: TRBJ1-5
V gene: TRBV30
CDR3 protein: CAWNIQGDQPQHF

clone size: NA
J gene: TRBJ2-7
V gene: TRBV5-6
CDR3 protein: CASSWNNGRAFSYEQYF

clone size: NA
J gene: TRBJ2-3
V gene: TRBV15
CDR3 protein: CATSRSPRLAGVVYTQYF